The 32 T cell receptor beta chains presented below share a single source sample, sequenced in a study of cytomegalovirus exposure and HLA in healthy donors (TCRdb year 2017). The library came from the immunoSEQ multiplex PCR assay. For the multiplex PCR, a mixture combining 60 forward primers for TCR Vbeta segments and 13 reverse primers for TCR Jbeta segments was used. Not all clones reach the TCRdb copy of this immuneACCESS table, which keeps in-frame sequences only. Checked studies attribute under half of the gap to unresolved V genes and leave the rest unexplained. The sample profile shows 100,000 to 150,000 clones; 81% of them were found once. Around 4% of the sample belongs to the ten largest clones. Sequencing used PBMCs. These receptor sequences come from a man between 18 and 29 years old in good health and CMV-seropositive.

J is TRBJ1-6 and V is TRBV18; 8 bases are shared with TRBD1. The CDR3 is 15 amino acids. The V segment lost 2 bases and the J segment 5 bases; nucleotides outside the gene matches: 2. The V gene's germline CDR1 is KGHSH and CDR2 LQKENI. The CDR3 DNA sequence: TGTGCCAGCTCACCATCGACAGGGGATAATTCACCCCTCCACTTT. Translating it yields CASSPSTGDNSPLHF.

V and J are TRBV4-2 and TRBJ1-4, with D hard to call. The V end was cut by 4 bases, the J end by 6 bases, with 18 bases between. The CDR3 sequence is 16 residues long. Germline CDR1 reads LGHNA; CDR2 reads YNFKEQ. The CDR3 loop is CASSRGSGGDDEKLFF. The CDR3 nucleotides are TGTGCCAGCAGCCGAGGGTCCGGCGGGGATGATGAAAAACTGTTTTTT.

V gene TRBV2 combines with J gene TRBJ2-3, with 10 nucleotides matching TRBD1. The CDR3 consists of 15 residues. Germline V gene sequence: CDR1 SNHLY, CDR2 FYNNEI. Trimming removed 5 bases from V and 4 bases from J; junction bases left unmatched: 6. The CDR3 sequence is CASSPDRGRADTQYF. In nucleotides, the CDR3 is TGTGCCAGCAGTCCCGACAGGGGGCGCGCAGATACGCAGTATTTT.

On this clone itself: This CDR3 is also generated by other DNA sequences in the sample. The V and J genes are TRBV6-6 and TRBJ1-2; 7 bases are a match to TRBD1. J lost 8 bases, V lost 0 bases, and 12 bases had no gene match. CDR1 is MNHNY and CDR2 is SVGAGI in the germline V gene (reference sequence). This CDR3 is 16 amino acids long. CDR3 coding DNA: TGTGCCAGCAGTTACTCGAGACAGGGCCAAGGGGAAGGCTACACCTTC. Its protein is CASSYSRQGQGEGYTF.

The chain couples TRBV4-3 to TRBJ2-5, with 9 bases fitting TRBD2. CDR3 length: 16 residues. The germline gives CDR1 LGHNA, CDR2 YSLEER. V lost 3 bases and J lost 7; bases outside the gene matches: 12. The CDR3 here is CASSQTSGAVIGTQYF. The CDR3, as DNA: TGCGCCAGCAGCCAGACTAGCGGAGCCGTCATTGGGACCCAGTACTTC.

The gene calls are TRBV6-5 and TRBJ2-2; D gene uncertain. This CDR3 has 14 amino acids. Trimming removed 4 bases at V and 0 bases at J, with 6 bases between. CDR1 is MNHEY and CDR2 is SVGAGI in the germline V gene. CDR3 residues: CASSFEPNTGELFF. DNA for the CDR3: TGTGCCAGCAGTTTTGAGCCGAACACCGGGGAGCTGTTTTTT.

This chain connects TRBV19 to TRBJ1-2, with 7 nucleotides matching TRBD1. The germline V gene encodes CDR1 LNHDA and CDR2 SQIVND (reference sequence). The CDR3 loop spans 13 amino acids. The junction had 1 base not matched to a gene; V was cut back by 3 bases and J by 3 bases. The CDR3 here is CASSIGQDYGYTF. The CDR3 bases are TGTGCCAGTAGTATTGGACAGGACTATGGCTACACCTTC.

The chain carries TRBV19 and TRBJ2-3; 16 bases agree with TRBD2. This CDR3 has 16 amino acids. The V gene end was trimmed by 7 bases and the J gene end by 3 bases; junction bases not matched to a gene: 4. Germline-derived CDR1 and CDR2 are LNHDA and SQIVND (reference sequence). Here the CDR3 DNA reads TGTGCCAGTAACCGGGGACTAGCGGGAGGGACAGATACGCAGTATTTT. It is translated as CASNRGLAGGTDTQYF. The full variable domain, rest sourced from reference TRBV19 and TRBJ2-3, is DGGITQSPKYLFRKEGQNVTLSCEQNLNHDAMYWYRQDPGQGLRLIYYSQIVNDFQKGDIAEGYSVSREKKESFPLTVTSAQKNPTAFYLCASNRGLAGGTDTQYFGPGTRLTVL.

The chain links TRBV7-9 to TRBJ2-7; 7 bases agree with TRBD2. The J segment lost 6 bases and the V segment lost 5 bases, leaving 10 bases of the junction unmatched. Germline V CDR1 and CDR2: SEHNR, FQNEAQ (reference sequence). The length of the CDR3 is 14 residues. CDR3 in DNA: TGTGCCAGCAGCAGCTCCGGGGGGAGGGTCGAGCAGTACTTC. Translating gives CASSSSGGRVEQYF.

In regard to this clone: Relative to the germline gene, one junction end is altered; a read error may explain this. The rearrangement uses TRBV27 and TRBJ2-7; 9 nucleotides align to TRBD1. Germline values: CDR1 MNHEY, CDR2 SMNVEV (reference sequence). There are 17 residues in the CDR3. CDR3: CASSRFPGQGISFEQYF. Here the CDR3 DNA reads TGTGCCAGCTCTCGATTCCCCGGACAGGGGATATCCTTCGAGCAGTACTTC.

This rearrangement joins TRBV7-2 to TRBJ2-7, with no clear D. The CDR3 loop spans 15 amino acids. The germline gives CDR1 SGHTA, CDR2 FQGNSA. V was pared by 5 bases and J by 0 bases, with 14 bases between. The CDR3 sequence is CASSPQPRPSYEQYF. The CDR3 region has the DNA TGTGCCAGCAGCCCACAACCCCGCCCCTCCTACGAGCAGTACTTC.

The chain joins TRBV5-5 to TRBJ1-3; D gene uncertain. Germline V gives CDR1 SGHKS, CDR2 YYEKEE (reference sequence). Trimming took 0 bases from V and 2 from J, leaving 9 bases between them. This CDR3 comprises 15 residues. CDR3 sequence (DNA): TGTGCCAGCAGCTTGGCCGGGTTCGCTGGAAACACCATATATTTT. This sequence encodes CASSLAGFAGNTIYF.

The V and J genes are TRBV2 and TRBJ2-7; 9 bases line up with TRBD1. This CDR3 has 16 amino acids. Germline values: CDR1 SNHLY, CDR2 FYNNEI. The V segment lost 5 bases and the J segment 5 bases; nucleotides outside the gene matches: 13. CDR3 nucleotides: TGTGCCAGCAGTTCCGACCGGGACAGGGTGTCCCACGAGCAGTACTTC. Its protein product is CASSSDRDRVSHEQYF.

About this clone itself: A read error may account for a junction end that differs from germline. J is TRBJ2-1 and V is TRBV7-9; possible D gene TRBD1, 7 bases. Looked up from germline, CDR1 is SEHNR and CDR2 is FQNEAQ (reference sequence). The CDR3 runs to 14 residues. CDR3 nucleotide sequence: TGTTCCAGCAGCTTAGATCAGGGGGGACTTGAGCAGTTCTTC. This encodes CSSSLDQGGLEQFF. The variable domain in full, with the rest retrieved from reference TRBV7-9 and TRBJ2-1, is DTGVSQNPRHKITKRGQNVTFRCDPISEHNRLYWYRQTLGQGPEFLTYFQNEAQLEKSRLLSDRFSAERPKGSFSTLEIQRTEQGDSAMYLCSSSLDQGGLEQFFGPGTRLTVL.

The CDR3 region has the DNA TGTGCCAGCAGCACACTCACTCGGGGCTACGAGCAGTACTTC. Residues: CASSTLTRGYEQYF. J is TRBJ2-7 and V is TRBV5-8, with D maybe TRBD2 (5 bases). The V end lost 4 bases, the J end lost 3 bases, and 14 bases lay between the germline ends. Germline lookup yields CDR1 SGHTS and CDR2 YDEGEE. The CDR3 contains 14 residues.

The chain recombines TRBV5-1 with TRBJ2-3; D may be TRBD2 (6 bases). The V gene lost 3 bases and the J gene lost 2 bases, with 13 bases spanning the gap. This CDR3 has 15 amino acids. Germline-derived CDR1 and CDR2 are SGHRS and YFSETQ. This CDR3 is CASSYDGGNTDTQYF. The CDR3 DNA follows: TGCGCCAGCAGCTACGACGGGGGAAACACAGATACGCAGTATTTT.

The chain has TRBV30 and TRBJ1-1, with D perhaps TRBD1 (6 bases). Between the trimmed V and J ends, which lost 1 base and 6 bases, there was a span of 12 bases. The germline gives CDR1 GTSNPN, CDR2 SVGIG (reference sequence). The CDR3 has 13 residues. Here the CDR3 reads CAWSGGGGPEAFF. CDR3 DNA: TGTGCCTGGAGTGGGGGGGGCGGACCTGAAGCTTTCTTT.

The chain is built from TRBV7-2 and TRBJ2-7, with 7 bases fitting TRBD2. V was pared by 3 bases and J by 2 bases, with 4 bases of the junction left unmatched. Germline CDR1 reads SGHTA; CDR2 reads FQGNSA. CDR3 size: 14 residues. In DNA, the CDR3 is TGTGCCAGCAGCTTCCAGCGGGGTGCCTACGAGCAGTACTTC. It is translated as CASSFQRGAYEQYF.

V gene TRBV9 combines with J gene TRBJ1-5; tentative D call: TRBD1 (5 bases). Germline V CDR1 and CDR2: SGDLS, YYNGEE. This CDR3 is 15 amino acids long. The germline V and J ends were trimmed by 4 bases and 4 bases, with 15 bases remaining between them. Here the CDR3 reads CASSKAGVENQPQHF. In DNA, the CDR3 is TGTGCCAGCAGCAAAGCGGGGGTGGAAAATCAGCCCCAGCATTTT.

This chain uses TRBV4-2 with TRBJ2-4; 7 nucleotides agree with TRBD2. CDR3 size: 15 residues. Unmatched junction bases numbered 7, after V lost 0 bases and J lost 8 bases. Looked up from germline, CDR1 is LGHNA and CDR2 is YNFKEQ. In DNA form, the CDR3 reads TGTGCCAGCAGCCAAGATCGGGGGGTCCGGGACATTCAGTACTTC. Translated, it gives CASSQDRGVRDIQYF.

This sequence joins TRBV5-5 and TRBJ1-3; TRBD1 matches 8 bases. Germline V gene data show CDR1 as SGHKS and CDR2 as YYEKEE (reference sequence). V trimming: 1 base; J trimming: 3 bases; junction bases outside the gene matches: 3. The CDR3 contains 15 residues. The CDR3, as DNA: TGTGCCAGCAGCTTGCAGGGGGCGGTTGGAAACACCATATATTTT. Amino acids: CASSLQGAVGNTIYF. Based on the CDR3 plus reference TRBV5-5 and TRBJ1-3, the full variable domain is DAGVTQSPTHLIKTRGQQVTLRCSPISGHKSVSWYQQVLGQGPQFIFQYYEKEERGRGNFPDRFSARQFPNYSSELNVNALLLGDSALYLCASSLQGAVGNTIYFGEGSWLTVV.

V gene TRBV18 combines with J gene TRBJ1-6; D not resolved. Germline CDR1 is KGHSH and CDR2 is LQKENI. The V and J ends lost 5 bases and 2 bases respectively, with 10 bases between them. The CDR3 is 15 residues long. The CDR3 DNA reads as TGTGCCAGCTCAGCCAGCGGGCCCTATAATTCACCCCTCCACTTT. This gives the protein CASSASGPYNSPLHF. Full variable domain (remainder filled in from reference TRBV18 and TRBJ1-6): NAGVMQNPRHLVRRRGQEARLRCSPMKGHSHVYWYRQLPEEGLKFMVYLQKENIIDESGMPKERFSAEFPKEGPSILRIQQVVRGDSAAYFCASSASGPYNSPLHFGNGTRLTVT.

The chain uses TRBV19 and TRBJ2-7; 8 nucleotides line up with TRBD1. This CDR3 region has 15 residues. Losses at the gene ends were 4 bases for V and 2 bases for J; bases not matched to a gene: 7. Germline CDR1 is LNHDA and CDR2 is SQIVND (reference sequence). In nucleotides, the CDR3 is TGTGCCAGTAGTACGCGGACAGGGTCCACCTACGAGCAGTACTTC. Translation gives CASSTRTGSTYEQYF.

The chain uses TRBV27 and TRBJ2-7, with TRBD1 matching over 9 bases. The CDR3 is 15 residues long. V shed 5 bases, J shed 3 bases, and the junction held 8 bases outside the gene matches. In germline, CDR1 is MNHEY, CDR2 SMNVEV (reference sequence). CDR3 loop: CASSPRGTGIYEQYF. In DNA form, the CDR3 reads TGTGCCAGCAGTCCCCGGGGGACAGGGATCTACGAGCAGTACTTC.

This chain uses TRBV7-9 with TRBJ2-7; D might be TRBD1 (6 bases). The germline V gene has CDR1 SEHNR and CDR2 FQNEAQ (reference sequence). Trimming left V 5 bases short and J 6 bases short, with 20 bases between. This CDR3 comprises 15 residues. The CDR3 DNA reads as TGTGCCAGCAGCAAACGACAGGTTGGTAGGAGCGAGCAGTACTTC. Encoded protein: CASSKRQVGRSEQYF.

This clone was seen more than once but under ten times. J is TRBJ2-3 and V is TRBV5-6; 7 bases fit TRBD2. The germline V gene has CDR1 SGHDT and CDR2 YYEEEE. CDR3 size: 16 residues. Losses at the gene ends were 3 bases for V and 5 bases for J; bases not matched to a gene: 12. CDR3 sequence reads: CASSSPLRGVEDTQYF. The CDR3 DNA reads TGTGCCAGCAGCTCACCTCTTCGGGGGGTTGAAGATACGCAGTATTTT. Using reference TRBV5-6 and TRBJ2-3 for the parts outside the CDR3, the full variable domain is DAGVTQSPTHLIKTRGQQVTLRCSPKSGHDTVSWYQQALGQGPQFIFQYYEEEERQRGNFPDRFSGHQFPNYSSELNVNALLLGDSALYLCASSSPLRGVEDTQYFGPGTRLTVL.

The J gene is TRBJ2-7, the V gene TRBV5-1; D may be TRBD1 (5 bases). Germline-derived CDR1 and CDR2 are SGHRS and YFSETQ. There are 14 residues in the CDR3. Trimming took 1 base from V and 2 from J, leaving 10 bases between them. CDR3 DNA: TGCGCCAGCAGCTTGTCCCCAGGGCCCTACGAGCAGTACTTC. It encodes CASSLSPGPYEQYF.

V usage is TRBV29-1 and J usage is TRBJ2-7; TRBD1 might be the D (6 bases). The length of the CDR3 is 14 residues. Trimming shortened V by 1 base and J by 3 bases, and 13 bases separated the two germline ends. Germline V CDR1 and CDR2: SQVTM, ANQGSEA. CDR3 amino acids: CSVEAGKGGYEQYF. The CDR3 coding sequence is TGCAGCGTTGAAGCGGGAAAAGGGGGCTACGAGCAGTACTTC.

V usage is TRBV2 and J usage is TRBJ2-7; maybe TRBD1 (6 bases). The germline gives CDR1 SNHLY, CDR2 FYNNEI. The CDR3 spans 12 residues. Trimming shortened V by 6 bases and J by 4 bases, and 10 bases separated the two germline ends. CDR3 bases: TGTGCCAGCAGACTCGGACAGTACGAGCAGTACTTC. It encodes CASRLGQYEQYF.

The chain carries TRBV19 and TRBJ1-2; D remains unclear. The CDR3 has 11 amino acids. V lost 9 bases and J 3 bases, leaving 8 bases between the germline ends. CDR1 LNHDA and CDR2 SQIVND come from the germline V gene (reference sequence). CDR3 protein: CASTDYYGYTF. For the CDR3, the DNA is TGTGCCAGCACAGATTACTATGGCTACACCTTC.

The chain combines TRBV11-2 with TRBJ2-7; D is possibly TRBD2 (5 bases). CDR1 SGHAT and CDR2 FQNNGV come from the germline V gene. Trimming cost V 0 bases and J 2 bases, with 8 bases left between them. The CDR3 is made up of 14 amino acids. This chain's CDR3 is CASSLEVGAYEQYF. DNA of the CDR3: TGTGCCAGCAGCTTAGAGGTCGGGGCCTACGAGCAGTACTTC.

CDR3 region: CASSIAFQQPQHF. The CDR3 bases are TGTGCCAGTAGTATTGCTTTTCAGCAGCCCCAGCATTTT. This chain joins TRBV19 and TRBJ1-5; the D is unclear. The V end lost 3 bases, the J end lost 7 bases, and 10 bases lay between the germline ends. CDR1 and CDR2 (germline): LNHDA, SQIVND (reference sequence). This CDR3 spans 13 amino acids.